This TCR beta chain was recorded in a study of brain T cells in children with intractable seizures. Clones were sequenced by immunoSEQ multiplex PCR, and TCRdb holds only the in-frame ones, with some missing. The data show tens of thousands of clones, approximately 89% seen once. CDR1 and CDR2 from the germline V gene are LGHDT and YNNKEL (reference sequence). The CDR3 totals 14 residues. V lost 6 bases to trimming and J lost 6 bases, with 14 bases between them. Sequences were derived from peripheral blood, sampled at surgery. The sequence was obtained from a girl under 10 years old with Rasmussen encephalitis and intractable seizures. The genes are TRBV3-1 (or the pseudogene TRBV3-2) and TRBJ1-4; possible D gene TRBD1, 6 bases. CDR3 region: CASRQTGGDEKLFF. CDR3 sequence (DNA): TGTGCCAGCAGGCAGACAGGCGGAGATGAAAAACTGTTTTTT.